This T cell receptor beta chain emerged from a study of beta chain features in type 1 diabetes. General study points: Insertions at VDJ junctions were less frequent in type 1 diabetes patients. These patients also deleted more nucleotides at the same junctions. Patients' naive, central memory and Treg TCRB repertoires seemed closer to one another than those of healthy donors.

Trimming left V 7 bases short and J 4 bases short, with 14 bases between. Germline loops: CDR1 SQVTM, CDR2 ANQGSEA. The CDR3 runs 13 residues. For this clone: What it binds is not known.

All of the isolated RNA was reverse transcribed, so expressed TCRB transcripts were sequenced. TCRdb keeps only in-frame clones here, not all; method: immunoSEQ multiplex PCR. The table shows 200,000 to 250,000 clones, with around 14% occurring only once. The sequence was collected from a woman between 35 and 50 years old in good health. Sequencing input: naive CD4+ T cells from blood. This chain connects TRBV29-1 to TRBJ1-3; D gene uncertain. CDR3 loop: CSATSPGGNTIYF. Written as DNA, the CDR3 is TGCAGCGCTACCAGCCCGGGGGGAAACACCATATATTTT.